Shown below are 10 T cell receptor beta chains from a single sample sequenced in a study of CD8+ T cells in alopecia areata. Isolated RNA was reverse transcribed into cDNA used as the sequencing template. TCRdb's copy holds only in-frame clones and misses some; the assay was immunoSEQ multiplex PCR. The data show about 140,000 clones, with approximately 90% seen just once and less than 15% held by the top ten. Noted treatment: oral pan-JAK inhibitor, 5-10 mg twice daily. This specimen was CD8+ T cells sorted from blood, taken at week 4, from a patient treated with tofacitinib. Source of these receptors: a human donor with alopecia areata.

As concerns this clone: The same CDR3 can be traced to other DNA sequences in this sample. The CDR3 DNA is TGTGCCAGCAGTTTGGGACTAGCGGGGGGTACAGATACGCAGTATTTT. Translation gives CASSLGLAGGTDTQYF. V and J are TRBV27 and TRBJ2-3; 15 bases fit TRBD2. The germline gives CDR1 MNHEY, CDR2 SMNVEV (reference sequence). This CDR3 is built from 16 residues. After removal of 3 bases from V and 3 bases from J, the junction contained 1 base not matched to a gene.

This clone was seen only once. CDR3 nucleotide sequence: TGTGCCAGCAGTTCCCAGGATACGAGAGCGAACACTGAAGCTTTCTTT. Protein: CASSSQDTRANTEAFF. V gene TRBV6-6 combines with J gene TRBJ1-1; D not resolved. Germline V gives CDR1 MNHNY, CDR2 SVGAGI (reference sequence). This CDR3 region has 16 residues. Between the trimmed V and J ends, which lost 4 bases and 1 base, there was a span of 16 bases.

The chain's CDR3 is CASSQDSTINEQFF. The CDR3, as DNA: TGCGCCAGCAGCCAAGATTCGACTATCAATGAGCAGTTCTTC. The chain employs TRBV4-1 and TRBJ2-1, with D maybe TRBD2 (5 bases). CDR3 size: 14 residues. Between the trimmed V and J ends, which lost 0 bases and 6 bases, there was a span of 9 bases. Germline assignment: CDR1 MGHRA and CDR2 YSYEKL.

The chain has TRBV7-8 and TRBJ1-1, with a tentative D call TRBD1 (5 bases). The CDR3 totals 15 residues. V was cut by 1 base and J by 1 base, with 10 bases left in between. Germline V CDR1 and CDR2: SGHVS, FQNEAQ. CDR3 in amino acids: CASSLDGHWNTEAFF. DNA of the CDR3: TGTGCCAGCAGCTTAGATGGACACTGGAACACTGAAGCTTTCTTT.

The chain is built from TRBV29-1 and TRBJ2-1; the D gene is possibly TRBD2 (6 bases). The CDR3 sequence is 13 residues long. V gave up 7 bases and J gave up 2 bases, with 12 bases separating them. Germline CDR1 is SQVTM and CDR2 is ANQGSEA. The CDR3 sequence is CSAGVPTYNEQFF. The DNA of the CDR3 is TGCAGCGCGGGGGTCCCGACCTACAATGAGCAGTTCTTC.

This chain links TRBV6-5 with TRBJ2-3; a weak D match, TRBD2 (6 bases). V was pared by 0 bases and J by 2 bases, with 12 bases between. Germline V CDR1 and CDR2: MNHEY, SVGAGI. The CDR3 extends over 16 amino acids. The CDR3: CASSYSSAGNTDTQYF. The DNA of the CDR3 is TGTGCCAGCAGTTACTCGAGTGCGGGGAACACAGATACGCAGTATTTT.

The chain has TRBV6-5 and TRBJ1-4, with 9 nucleotides matching TRBD1. V was clipped by 6 bases and J by 12 bases; unmatched bases: 8. Germline lookup yields CDR1 MNHEY and CDR2 SVGAGI. CDR3 length: 13 amino acids. CDR3 loop: CASRTGTGSELFF. DNA for the CDR3: TGTGCCAGCAGGACCGGGACAGGGTCGGAACTGTTTTTT.

The chain is built from TRBV6-5 and TRBJ1-1; no reliable D call. Germline V CDR1 and CDR2: MNHEY, SVGAGI. The CDR3 consists of 14 residues. Trimming stripped 0 bases from V and 4 bases from J, with 9 bases between. The CDR3 DNA reads as TGTGCCAGCAGTTACTCGGGAGAATTCACTGAAGCTTTCTTT. This encodes CASSYSGEFTEAFF.

The chain carries TRBV5-1 and TRBJ1-5; no clear D gene. The CDR3 length is 14 residues. Germline V gene data show CDR1 as SGHRS and CDR2 as YFSETQ. The ends were cut back, 2 bases at V and 7 bases at J, with 13 bases in the middle. CDR3 in DNA: TGCGCCAGCAGCTTTTCGGGTCCTAACCAGCCCCAGCATTTT. The encoded protein is CASSFSGPNQPQHF. Supplemented by reference TRBV5-1 and TRBJ1-5, the full variable domain reads KAGVTQTPRYLIKTRGQQVTLSCSPISGHRSVSWYQQTPGQGLQFLFEYFSETQRNKGNFPGRFSGRQFSNSRSEMNVSTLELGDSALYLCASSFSGPNQPQHFGDGTRLSIL.

The chain links TRBV6-1 to TRBJ1-5; 7 nucleotides match TRBD1. The CDR3 is 16 amino acids. With 1 base clipped from V and 2 bases from J, the junction kept 5 bases outside the gene matches. Germline V gene lookup returns CDR1 MNHNS and CDR2 SASEGT. The CDR3 region has the DNA TGTGCCAGCAGTGAAGAGCACGGGACAGGCAATCAGCCCCAGCATTTT. It translates to CASSEEHGTGNQPQHF.